The 20 T cell receptor beta chains below were found in one sample sequenced in a study of blood T cells in healthy people across ages. The second PCR ran about 6 to 12 cycles with a sample-barcoded 5' primer and J-beta primers. TCRdb recomputed calls from the 5' RACE reads with MiXCR, one row per CDR3 protein. The data show about 800,000 distinct CDR3 sequences, around 50% seen once. The specimen sequenced was blood. Source of these receptors: an elderly man in good health.

This clonotype came up a few times. The chain joins TRBV4-1 to TRBJ2-5; TRBD2 matches at 8 bases. The CDR3 totals 15 residues. The germline V gene has CDR1 MGHRA and CDR2 YSYEKL. The J segment lost 5 bases and the V segment lost 0 bases, leaving 5 bases of the junction unmatched. CDR3 nucleotide sequence: TGCGCCAGCAGCCAAGAATCGGGAGGGGGGGAGACCCAGTACTTC. Translation: CASSQESGGGETQYF.

This sequence joins TRBV7-9 and TRBJ2-1; 7 bases fit TRBD2. Germline CDR1 and CDR2: SEHNR and FQNEAQ (reference sequence). The V gene end was trimmed by 3 bases and the J gene end by 9 bases; junction bases not matched to a gene: 14. The CDR3 covers 16 residues. CDR3 amino acids: CASSLSLAGSYPEQFF. In DNA form, the CDR3 reads TGTGCCAGCAGCTTGTCGTTAGCGGGCTCCTACCCTGAGCAGTTCTTC.

This chain links TRBV5-1 with TRBJ2-3; D gene uncertain. Trimming took 1 base from V and 3 from J, leaving 15 bases between them. The CDR3 length is 16 residues. From germline, CDR1 is SGHRS and CDR2 YFSETQ. The CDR3 spells CASSLSRRLVTDTQYF. DNA for the CDR3: TGCGCCAGCAGCTTGAGTCGGCGTCTAGTTACAGATACGCAGTATTTT.

In this sample, this clonotype turned up a few times. The CDR3 reads CASGLAGVNEQFF. CDR3 coding DNA: TGTGCCAGCGGCCTAGCGGGAGTCAATGAGCAGTTCTTC. The chain combines TRBV12-3 or TRBV12-4 with TRBJ2-1; 10 nucleotides agree with TRBD2. CDR3 length: 13 residues. V was clipped by 8 bases and J by 6 bases; unmatched bases: 4.

This chain uses TRBV19 with TRBJ2-2, with D perhaps matching TRBD1 or TRBD2 (5 bases each). CDR1 is LNHDA and CDR2 is SQIVND in the germline V gene (reference sequence). This CDR3 region has 13 residues. The V end was cut by 6 bases, the J end by 7 bases, with 12 bases between. This CDR3 reads CASRVRGHGELFF. The CDR3 nucleotides are TGTGCCAGTAGAGTTCGGGGCCACGGGGAGCTGTTTTTT.

This clonotype has just a few counts. This chain uses TRBV7-6 with TRBJ2-1, with TRBD2 matching 13 bases. CDR1 is SGHVS, CDR2 FNYEAQ, per germline. The CDR3 contains 18 residues. Trimming at V came to 3 bases and at J to 6 bases, leaving 11 bases not matched to a gene. In nucleotides, the CDR3 is TGTGCCAGCAGCTTGGTCCCACTAGCGGGAGGGCCCATCAATGAGCAGTTCTTC. This encodes CASSLVPLAGGPINEQFF.

In the case of this clonotype: This may be a read error, as it is one base from a much larger clone. The chain is built from TRBV7-2 and TRBJ2-3, with 9 bases matching TRBD2. Germline V CDR1 and CDR2: SGHTA, FQGNSA. Unmatched junction bases numbered 5, after V lost 3 bases and J lost 4 bases. The length of the CDR3 is 15 residues. The CDR3 region has the DNA TGTGCCAGCAGCTTGACTAGCGGCTACGCAGATACGCAGTATTTT. This translates into CASSLTSGYADTQYF.

V is TRBV24-1 and J is TRBJ2-7; the match to TRBD1 covers 7 bases. This CDR3 has 16 residues. Germline assignment: CDR1 KGHDR and CDR2 SFDVKD. Trimming took 4 bases from V and 7 from J; bases not matched to a gene: 15. CDR3 bases: TGTGCCACCAGTGAGTTGACAGGGCACCGGTTCAATGAGCAGTACTTC. This sequence encodes CATSELTGHRFNEQYF.

This clonotype was recorded at least ten times. J is TRBJ2-3 and V is TRBV5-1; D gene ambiguous. Germline V gives CDR1 SGHRS, CDR2 YFSETQ. CDR3 length: 15 residues. V lost 0 bases to trimming and J lost 2 bases, with 10 bases between them. This CDR3 is CASSLARTNTDTQYF. Written as DNA, the CDR3 is TGCGCCAGCAGCTTGGCTAGGACCAACACAGATACGCAGTATTTT.

The V and J genes are TRBV3-1 and TRBJ2-5; D is ambiguous. The DNA matches TRBJ2-7 better at its end, which makes the J call doubtful. The CDR3 runs to 14 residues. CDR1 is LGHDT, CDR2 YNNKEL, per germline (reference sequence). In DNA, the CDR3 is TGTGCCAGCAGCCCCCCCAATGGGGTCCACGAGCAGTACTTC. Its translation is CASSPPNGVHEQYF.

This clonotype showed up many times. The chain employs TRBV2 and TRBJ2-7; the D is unclear. Looked up from germline, CDR1 is SNHLY and CDR2 is FYNNEI. The V end lost 1 base, the J end lost 1 base, and 11 bases lay between the germline ends. This CDR3 comprises 15 residues. The CDR3: CASSEGLGSSYEQYF. Written as DNA, the CDR3 is TGTGCCAGCAGTGAAGGCTTGGGATCGTCCTACGAGCAGTACTTC.

V gene TRBV9 combines with J gene TRBJ2-7; TRBD2 aligns across 8 bases. CDR3 size: 15 residues. Germline assignment: CDR1 SGDLS and CDR2 YYNGEE. The V segment lost 1 base and the J segment 1 base; nucleotides outside the gene matches: 4. The CDR3 sequence: CASSVSGSLSYEQYF. CDR3 nucleotides: TGTGCCAGCAGCGTAAGCGGGAGTTTATCCTACGAGCAGTACTTC. Variable domain in full (rest from reference TRBV9 and TRBJ2-7): DSGVTQTPKHLITATGQRVTLRCSPRSGDLSVYWYQQSLDQGLQFLIQYYNGEERAKGNILERFSAQQFPDLHSELNLSSLELGDSALYFCASSVSGSLSYEQYFGPGTRLTVT.

V and J are TRBV27 and TRBJ2-1; 9 nucleotides agree with TRBD1. The length of the CDR3 is 15 residues. With 7 bases clipped from V and 6 bases from J, the junction kept 10 bases outside the gene matches. The germline V gene encodes CDR1 MNHEY and CDR2 SMNVEV (reference sequence). Written as DNA, the CDR3 is TGTGCCAGCATTCGAGGACAGGGGTTCCCCAATGAGCAGTTCTTC. Translation gives CASIRGQGFPNEQFF.

This chain links TRBV12-3 or TRBV12-4 with TRBJ1-2; possible D gene TRBD1, 6 bases. The CDR3 is 18 amino acids. Trimming shortened V by 4 bases and J by 8 bases, and 29 bases separated the two germline ends. DNA for the CDR3: TGTGCCAGCAGTTCATACCGGGACACCAGCTCCAAACGGGGCGGCTACACCTTC. This sequence encodes CASSSYRDTSSKRGGYTF.

This chain joins TRBV15 and TRBJ2-1; tentatively, D is TRBD1 (6 bases). V dropped 0 bases and J dropped 13 bases, with 16 bases sitting between them. This CDR3 contains 14 residues. Germline V gene lookup returns CDR1 LNHNV and CDR2 YYDKDF (reference sequence). CDR3 loop: CATSREDFQGTQFF. The CDR3 DNA follows: TGTGCCACCAGCAGAGAGGACTTTCAGGGGACCCAGTTCTTC. The full variable domain, in which reference TRBV15 and TRBJ2-1 provide the parts outside the CDR3, is DAMVIQNPRYQVTQFGKPVTLSCSQTLNHNVMYWYQQKSSQAPKLLFHYYDKDFNNEADTPDNFQSRRPNTSFCFLDIRSPGLGDTAMYLCATSREDFQGTQFFGPGTRLTVL.

Turning to this clonotype: A much larger clone sits a single nucleotide away, making a read error possible. The chain links TRBV15 to TRBJ2-5; D is possibly TRBD2 (6 bases). CDR1 is LNHNV, CDR2 YYDKDF, per germline (reference sequence). The CDR3 loop spans 15 amino acids. The CDR3 region has the DNA TGTGCCACCAGCGGAGATCTCACTAGCTCAGAGACCCAGTACTTC. Protein product: CATSGDLTSSETQYF.

This clonotype has a count of ten or more. The V gene is TRBV28, the J gene TRBJ2-7; D is unclear. CDR3 length equals 15 residues. The V and J ends lost 2 bases and 2 bases respectively, with 13 bases between them. CDR1 is MDHEN, CDR2 SYDVKM, per germline. The CDR3 loop is CASSLRVPPPYEQYF. CDR3 DNA: TGTGCCAGCAGTTTAAGGGTCCCACCACCCTACGAGCAGTACTTC. Using reference TRBV28 and TRBJ2-7 for the parts outside the CDR3, the full variable domain is DVKVTQSSRYLVKRTGEKVFLECVQDMDHENMFWYRQDPGLGLRLIYFSYDVKMKEKGDIPEGYSVSREKKERFSLILESASTNQTSMYLCASSLRVPPPYEQYFGPGTRLTVT.

The chain recombines TRBV6-2 or TRBV6-3 with TRBJ2-2; D ambiguous. V gave up 0 bases and J gave up 1 base, with 9 bases separating them. CDR3 size: 16 residues. The germline V gene has CDR1 MNHEY and CDR2 SVGEGT. The CDR3 nucleotides are TGTGCCAGCAGTTACTCGAGGAGTCTGAACACCGGGGAGCTGTTTTTT. It encodes CASSYSRSLNTGELFF.

The chain is built from TRBV14 and TRBJ2-3, with a tentative D call TRBD2 (6 bases). The germline gives CDR1 SGHDN, CDR2 FVKESK. This CDR3 spans 13 amino acids. Deletions cut 5 bases from V and 7 bases from J, with 13 bases between. In DNA form, the CDR3 reads TGTGCCAGCAGCGCGGGGACTTCCCATACGCAGTATTTT. Translation: CASSAGTSHTQYF.

The chain links TRBV7-2 to TRBJ1-2; 8 bases match TRBD1. The CDR3 loop spans 18 amino acids. The V segment lost 5 bases and the J segment 5 bases; nucleotides outside the gene matches: 19. Germline V CDR1 and CDR2: SGHTA, FQGNSA. The CDR3 DNA reads as TGTGCCAGCAGCCGAGGTCGGGACAGGACGATCGGGGAGTATGGCTACACCTTC. Protein: CASSRGRDRTIGEYGYTF. Complete variable domain (other parts from reference TRBV7-2 and TRBJ1-2): GAGVSQSPSNKVTEKGKDVELRCDPISGHTALYWYRQSLGQGLEFLIYFQGNSAPDKSGLPSDRFSAERTGGSVSTLTIQRTQQEDSAVYLCASSRGRDRTIGEYGYTFGSGTRLTVV.